The rows below give T cell receptor beta chains drawn from one sample of a study of blood T cells in healthy people across ages. One entry per CDR3 protein, called by TCRdb with MiXCR from the 5' RACE reads. The sample carries 580,000 or so distinct CDR3 sequences, around 48% recorded once. Sequenced material: blood. The receptors stem from an elderly man in good health. CDR3s include the opening cysteine and the closing phenylalanine or tryptophan. The D gene is left open where the match is weak. Clone size is not always given. Where it is, it says once, few, many or a class for expanded clones.

d_call clone_size j_call v_call cdr3_nt cdr3_aa
- few TRBJ2-3 TRBV24-1 TGTGCCACCAGTGATTCCTCGAGGTGGGGGGAAGGAGATACGCAGTATTTT CATSDSSRWGEGDTQYF
- - TRBJ2-3 TRBV6-2/TRBV6-3 TGTGCCAGCAGCCCCTTAGCGGCAGATACGCAGTATTTT CASSPLAADTQYF
- - TRBJ1-1 TRBV20-1 TGCAGTGCTTTACAGGGCCGACCGAACACTGAAGCTTTCTTT CSALQGRPNTEAFF
TRBD2 few TRBJ2-1 TRBV12-5 TGTGCTAGTGGTTTGCGGGAGGGGAATGAGCAGTTCTTC CASGLREGNEQFF
- - TRBJ1-1 TRBV28 TGTGCCAGCACGTATGGGGGCGGCACTGAAGCTTTCTTT CASTYGGGTEAFF
- few TRBJ1-1 TRBV6-6 TGTGCCAGCAGTAAAAATCAGGGGAACACTGAAGCTTTCTTT CASSKNQGNTEAFF
- once TRBJ2-1 TRBV20-1 TGCAGTGCCCCAGGGGCAGGCGATGAGCAGTTCTTC CSAPGAGDEQFF
- - TRBJ1-5 TRBV6-1 TGTGCCAGCAGGAGTAGTGGCGGATCAAGCAATCAGCCCCAGCATTTT CASRSSGGSSNQPQHF
- - TRBJ1-1 TRBV5-5 TGTGCCAGCAGCTTGGCCTGGGGACACCTGAACACTGAAGCTTTCTTT CASSLAWGHLNTEAFF
- few TRBJ2-7 TRBV3-1 TGTGCCAGCAGCCAACCTTCAGACCTGGCGGAGCAGTACTTC CASSQPSDLAEQYF
- many TRBJ1-5 TRBV20-1 TGCAGTGCTTCACCCCCGTTATTGCCCCAGCATTTT CSASPPLLPQHF
- - TRBJ2-7 TRBV5-1 TGCGCCAGCAGCTTGGCCGTGGGGGGCAGCGGGGAGCAGTACTTC CASSLAVGGSGEQYF
- many TRBJ2-7 TRBV20-1 TGCAGTGCAACACGACAGCCTTTATACGAGCAGTACTTC CSATRQPLYEQYF
TRBD1 - TRBJ1-6 TRBV3-1 TGTGCCAGCAGCGAGACAGGGCGTAATTCACCCCTCCACTTT CASSETGRNSPLHF
- - TRBJ1-3 TRBV20-1 TGCAGTGCTAGAGAACAGACAACTGGAAACACCATATATTTT CSAREQTTGNTIYF
- - TRBJ2-1 TRBV7-9 TGTGCCAGCAGCTTTGCGGGGGCCTCGGATGAGCAGTTCTTC CASSFAGASDEQFF
- - TRBJ2-1 TRBV6-5 TGTGCCAGCAGAGACTGGTCTGGGAATGAGCAGTTCTTC CASRDWSGNEQFF
- - TRBJ2-5 TRBV21-1 TGTGCCAGCAGCAAAGACAGGGTGAACGAAGAGACCCAGTACTTC CASSKDRVNEETQYF
TRBD2 - TRBJ2-1 TRBV20-1 TGCAGTGCTAGCACTAGCGGGGGTTACAATGAGCAGTTCTTC CSASTSGGYNEQFF
- - TRBJ2-1 TRBV18 TGTGCCAGCTCGCCGGAGCGGCCCCCATACAATGAGCAGTTCTTC CASSPERPPYNEQFF
- - TRBJ1-6 TRBV7-3 TGTGCCAGCAGCTTCAGGGACGGCCCCTATAATTCACCCCTCCACTTT CASSFRDGPYNSPLHF
TRBD1 - TRBJ2-5 TRBV27 TGTGCCAGCAGTCGTAGCGGACAGGGCTCGGAGACCCAGTACTTC CASSRSGQGSETQYF
TRBD1 - TRBJ1-6 TRBV7-2 TGTGCCAGCAGCTTAGAGACAGGGTTGGATTCACCCCTCCACTTT CASSLETGLDSPLHF
- - TRBJ2-1 TRBV7-8 TGTGCCAGCAGCCATCCGGGGCTTGAGCAGTTCTTC CASSHPGLEQFF
TRBD1 few TRBJ2-5 TRBV7-7 TGTGCTAGCAGCTTTTCGTGGGACAGGGCGGAGACCCAGTACTTC CASSFSWDRAETQYF
TRBD2 few TRBJ2-1 TRBV7-9 TGTGCCAGCAGCTCTAGCGGGAGGGCCTACAATGAGCAGTTCTTC CASSSSGRAYNEQFF
- few TRBJ2-7 TRBV4-3 TGCGCCAGCAGCCAAGATCGGCAGGCCTACGAGCAGTACTTC CASSQDRQAYEQYF
- few TRBJ2-1 TRBV27 TGTGCCAGCAGTTTCTTACAGGGTATTCGCAATGAGCAGTTCTTC CASSFLQGIRNEQFF
- - TRBJ2-3 TRBV2 TGTGCCAGCAGTGAAGGGACCGGGACAAGATTCTTTAGGGATACGCAGTATTTT CASSEGTGTRFFRDTQYF
- many TRBJ2-7 TRBV6-5 TGTGCCAGCAAGGGGGGTCCGACCTACGAGCAGTACTTC CASKGGPTYEQYF
- few TRBJ2-5 TRBV20-1 TGCAGTGCTGCCGAGGGCCCGTTCCAAGAGACCCAGTACTTC CSAAEGPFQETQYF
- - TRBJ2-4 TRBV12-3/TRBV12-4 TGTGCCAGCAGTTTTGGACTAAAAAACATTCAGTACTTC CASSFGLKNIQYF
TRBD2 - TRBJ2-1 TRBV10-1 TGCGCCAGCAGTGATGGCGGGGGGGCCCCCTACAATGAGCAGTTCTTC CASSDGGGAPYNEQFF
TRBD1 - TRBJ2-3 TRBV4-3 TGCGCCAGCAGCCCCACAGGGGTAGATACGCAGTATTTT CASSPTGVDTQYF
TRBD2 - TRBJ2-1 TRBV7-9 TGTGCCAGCAGCCGTCCCGGGACTAGCGGGAGCCGAACAGTCAATGAGCAGTTCTTC CASSRPGTSGSRTVNEQFF
TRBD2 - TRBJ2-1 TRBV7-2 TGTGCCAGCACCCTAGCGGGAGGTTACAATGAGCAGTTCTTC CASTLAGGYNEQFF
- - TRBJ2-5 TRBV20-1 TGCAGTGCTAGAGGAATGACCGGCCCTGCTTTGGAGACCCAGTACTTC CSARGMTGPALETQYF
TRBD1 few TRBJ1-1 TRBV20-1 TGCAGTGCTAGAGACTCGGGACAGGGCCCAAGATCTGAAGCTTTCTTT CSARDSGQGPRSEAFF
TRBD1 - TRBJ1-2 TRBV30 TGTGCCTGGTCAACGGACAGGCTCTATGGCTACACCTTC CAWSTDRLYGYTF
TRBD1 - TRBJ1-2 TRBV20-1 TGCAGTGCTAGAGACGGGGACAGAGACGGCTACACCTTC CSARDGDRDGYTF
TRBD1 - TRBJ2-5 TRBV10-3 TGTGCCATCAGATCAGGACAGGGGGACCAAGAGACCCAGTACTTC CAIRSGQGDQETQYF
- - TRBJ2-7 TRBV6-5 TGTGCCAGCAAAGTACAGAGAGATAACTACGAGCAGTACTTC CASKVQRDNYEQYF
TRBD1 few TRBJ1-4 TRBV6-2/TRBV6-3 TGTGCCAGCAGTCCGGGACAGGTTCCTAATGAAAAACTGTTTTTT CASSPGQVPNEKLFF
TRBD2 - TRBJ2-1 TRBV4-2 TGTGCCAGCAGCCCGGGACTAGCGGGGGAAAGGGGCTATGAGCAGTTCTTC CASSPGLAGERGYEQFF
- few TRBJ2-7 TRBV29-1 TGCAGCGTTGAAGAAATTAAGAGGGGAGGCGAGCAGTACTTC CSVEEIKRGGEQYF
TRBD1 - TRBJ2-1 TRBV11-3 TGTGCCAGCAGCATCGGGACAGTCAGGAATGAGCAGTTCTTC CASSIGTVRNEQFF
TRBD2 few TRBJ2-7 TRBV20-1 TGCAGTGCTCCCGATGTGACTAGCGGGGGGGACTCTGACGAGCAGTACTTC CSAPDVTSGGDSDEQYF
TRBD1 - TRBJ2-5 TRBV6-5 TGTGCCAGCAGCCGACAATGGACAGGAGGAGAGACCCAGTACTTC CASSRQWTGGETQYF